Given below is one T cell receptor beta chain in context. Its antigen remains unknown. Allogeneic regulatory or mature dendritic cells were co-cultured for under six days with CFSE-labeled sorted T cells at 1:10. Naive CD45RA+ and memory CD45RO+ CD4+ or CD8+ T cells were FACS-sorted. Trimming cost V 1 base and J 4 bases, with 10 bases left between them. This CDR3 has 15 amino acids. The germline gives CDR1 MNHEY, CDR2 SMNVEV (reference sequence). The data were produced by immunoSEQ multiplex PCR, yet TCRdb's version contains in-frame clones alone and is incomplete. The sample shows 20,000 or so clones, about 85% of them seen only once. The data derive from a study of regulatory dendritic cells for organ transplantation. Broader study findings: The most alloreactive TCR clonotypes were found in resting memory CD8+ cells.

Sequences were obtained from naive CD4+ T cells from blood cultured with dendritic cells. As to subset: CD45RA+ naive T cells. The origin of this receptor is a human donor in good health. The gene calls are TRBV27 and TRBJ2-2; either TRBD1 or TRBD2 may fit D (5 bases each). The CDR3 nucleotides are TGTGCCAGCAGTTTATGGGGGAGTCCCACCGGGGAGCTGTTTTTT. As protein: CASSLWGSPTGELFF.